This T cell receptor beta chain is from a study of shared clonotypes between healthy human individuals. Study as a whole: The plates for each donor numbered three CD4 naive, three CD4 memory, two CD8 naive and one CD8 memory.

In the CD4+ fraction, cells were divided into CD45RA+ naive and CD45RA-negative memory subsets. A few counts support this clone. Its cognate antigen is unknown. V was pared by 6 bases and J by 7 bases, with 15 bases between. Per the germline V gene, CDR1 is MNHEY and CDR2 is SVGAGI. The CDR3 totals 13 residues. The method was immunoSEQ multiplex PCR; TCRdb's version includes in-frame clones alone and lacks a portion of them. The repertoire holds about 1.1 million clones, with approximately 80% as singletons. Whole-study findings and limits: Between a few donors, naive CD4 clonotypes were shared at a level of approximately 5%. Relative to clonotypes present in all four donors, those not shared had lower generation probabilities.

The sequence came from a man between 18 and 35 years old in good health. Some clones in this sample may be carry-over from other donors' samples. Sequencing used memory CD4+ T cells from PBMCs. Subset noted: CD45RA-negative fraction. The chain links TRBV6-5 to TRBJ1-2, with D possibly matching TRBD1 (5 bases). The CDR3, as DNA: TGTGCCAGCAGGGGGCAGGGAACGGGTGGCTACACCTTC. Translation gives CASRGQGTGGYTF.